Presented here are 10 T cell receptor beta chains from one specimen sequenced in a study of shared clonotypes between healthy human individuals. Profiled with immunoSEQ multiplex PCR; TCRdb holds only in-frame clones, not every one. The sample has about 800,000 clones; roughly 96% are singletons. The naive CD8 population came from CD45RO-negative cells selected for CCR7, without terminally differentiated effector memory CD45RA+ cells. What was sequenced was naive CD8+ T cells sorted from blood. Receptor source: a man younger than 40 in good health.

The rearrangement links TRBV15 to TRBJ2-1; D gene ambiguous. CDR3 length: 17 amino acids. The germline V and J ends were trimmed by 0 bases and 0 bases, with 12 bases remaining between them. Looked up from germline, CDR1 is LNHNV and CDR2 is YYDKDF (reference sequence). CDR3 nucleotide sequence: TGTGCCACCAGCAGAGATGGTTCCTTGGACTCCTACAATGAGCAGTTCTTC. Its protein is CATSRDGSLDSYNEQFF.

This clone was seen a single time. The chain is built from TRBV29-1 and TRBJ2-7, with D possibly matching TRBD2 (6 bases). The germline gives CDR1 SQVTM, CDR2 ANQGSEA. Trimming stripped 0 bases from V and 8 bases from J, with 20 bases between. The CDR3 has 15 amino acids. In nucleotides, the CDR3 is TGCAGCGTTGAAGAGGAAGGAGGGGAGCTTGAAAAGCAGTACTTC. This encodes CSVEEEGGELEKQYF.

The chain couples TRBV7-8 to TRBJ1-4, with D unresolved. V shed 4 bases and J shed 7 bases, with 10 bases lying between them. The germline V gene encodes CDR1 SGHVS and CDR2 FQNEAQ. The CDR3 length is 13 residues. In DNA form, the CDR3 reads TGTGCCAGCAGCTGGCCCCACGCTGAAAAACTGTTTTTT. It encodes CASSWPHAEKLFF.

This chain uses TRBV11-2 with TRBJ2-2, with D possibly being TRBD1 (6 bases). Trimming removed 4 bases at V and 5 bases at J, with 17 bases between. The CDR3 is 16 amino acids. Germline values: CDR1 SGHAT, CDR2 FQNNGV. Here the CDR3 reads CASSSPSRGLTGELFF. The CDR3 nucleotides read TGTGCCAGCAGCTCCCCTTCTAGGGGGTTGACCGGGGAGCTGTTTTTT.

The chain recombines TRBV7-9 with TRBJ2-2; D uncertain. V was shortened by 1 base and J by 3 bases, with 9 bases between the two germline ends. This CDR3 is 15 amino acids long. Germline loops: CDR1 SEHNR, CDR2 FQNEAQ (reference sequence). Here the CDR3 reads CASSLGPPDTGELFF. The CDR3 DNA reads TGTGCCAGCAGCTTAGGTCCTCCCGACACCGGGGAGCTGTTTTTT.

The chain is built from TRBV27 and TRBJ1-4, with D perhaps matching TRBD1 (6 bases). Trimming shortened V by 4 bases and J by 7 bases, and 16 bases separated the two germline ends. The CDR3 is made up of 15 amino acids. Germline V gene data show CDR1 as MNHEY and CDR2 as SMNVEV (reference sequence). The CDR3 DNA reads TGTGCCAGCAGTTCGGGCTCAGGGGTGTCTGAAAAACTGTTTTTT. Residues: CASSSGSGVSEKLFF.

The chain joins TRBV11-2 to TRBJ2-1, with D unclear. Trimming pared 1 base from V and 4 bases from J, leaving 8 bases between. Germline V CDR1 and CDR2: SGHAT, FQNNGV. This CDR3 comprises 14 residues. Here the CDR3 DNA reads TGTGCCAGCAGCTTAGTGAAGGGTTACAATGAGCAGTTCTTC. Protein: CASSLVKGYNEQFF.

The rearrangement uses TRBV7-9 and TRBJ2-4; 14 positions agree with TRBD2. Germline CDR1 reads SEHNR; CDR2 reads FQNEAQ (reference sequence). V dropped 5 bases and J dropped 1; count of bases not matched to a gene: 10. The CDR3 has 19 amino acids. The CDR3 spells CASSPDGTSGSGAKNIQYF. DNA for the CDR3: TGTGCCAGCAGCCCCGACGGGACTAGCGGGAGCGGGGCCAAAAACATTCAGTACTTC.

The V gene is TRBV11-3, the J gene TRBJ2-1, with D unclear. The V gene's germline CDR1 is SGHNT and CDR2 YENEEA. The CDR3 runs 12 residues. V shed 3 bases and J shed 7 bases, with 7 bases lying between them. The CDR3: CASSLDRNEQFF. As DNA, the CDR3 is TGTGCCAGCAGCTTGGACCGGAATGAGCAGTTCTTC.

The chain carries TRBV7-9 and TRBJ2-1; TRBD2 agrees at 9 bases. Germline V gene data show CDR1 as SEHNR and CDR2 as FQNEAQ (reference sequence). The junction had 9 bases not matched to a gene; V was cut back by 5 bases and J by 4 bases. This CDR3 is 16 amino acids long. This CDR3 reads CASSAPTSGIYNEQFF. DNA for the CDR3: TGTGCCAGCAGCGCCCCGACTAGCGGAATATACAATGAGCAGTTCTTC. Complete variable domain (other parts from reference TRBV7-9 and TRBJ2-1): DTGVSQNPRHKITKRGQNVTFRCDPISEHNRLYWYRQTLGQGPEFLTYFQNEAQLEKSRLLSDRFSAERPKGSFSTLEIQRTEQGDSAMYLCASSAPTSGIYNEQFFGPGTRLTVL.